This TCR beta chain derives from a study of regulatory T cells in long-lasting Graves disease. General study points: Favoring TRBV28, TRBJ1-2 and TRBJ2-5 was a feature seen in persistent disease.

Researchers made TCR beta libraries by using iRepertoire HTBI primers and running Arm-PCR on CDR3 regions. Original data processing: 62 TRBV and around 15 TRBJ segments were identified across samples. TCRdb called the multiplex PCR reads again in MiXCR, with one record for every CDR3 protein. It is TCRdb's table, rather than the study itself, that gives the V and J calls and clone size. The sample lists a few hundred thousand distinct CDR3 sequences; roughly 12% were seen once. With respect to this clonotype: Its cognate antigen is unknown. This could be a read error, since a much larger clone is one nucleotide away.

As to time point: newly diagnosed GD, antithyroid drugs for less than 3 months. Generation of the TCR library employed RNA extracted from PBMCs. This CDR3 comprises 16 residues. V dropped 7 bases and J dropped 2 bases, with 18 bases sitting between them. The same data also went into a second study, on T cells in Graves' hyperthyroidism and ophthalmopathy. In that study: RT-PCR in the first round (using the HTBI primer set) targeted the TCR CDR3.

V is TRBV12-3 or TRBV12-4 and J is TRBJ1-5, with D maybe TRBD1 (5 bases). The receptor comes from a man aged 25 to 40 with Graves disease. The starting material was peripheral blood mononuclear cells (PBMCs), obtained at new diagnosis, from a patient treated with antithyroid drugs. Here the CDR3 reads CASTSPPRGGNQPQHF. The CDR3 DNA is TGTGCCAGCACCTCACCCCCCCGGGGGGGCAATCAGCCCCAGCATTTT.